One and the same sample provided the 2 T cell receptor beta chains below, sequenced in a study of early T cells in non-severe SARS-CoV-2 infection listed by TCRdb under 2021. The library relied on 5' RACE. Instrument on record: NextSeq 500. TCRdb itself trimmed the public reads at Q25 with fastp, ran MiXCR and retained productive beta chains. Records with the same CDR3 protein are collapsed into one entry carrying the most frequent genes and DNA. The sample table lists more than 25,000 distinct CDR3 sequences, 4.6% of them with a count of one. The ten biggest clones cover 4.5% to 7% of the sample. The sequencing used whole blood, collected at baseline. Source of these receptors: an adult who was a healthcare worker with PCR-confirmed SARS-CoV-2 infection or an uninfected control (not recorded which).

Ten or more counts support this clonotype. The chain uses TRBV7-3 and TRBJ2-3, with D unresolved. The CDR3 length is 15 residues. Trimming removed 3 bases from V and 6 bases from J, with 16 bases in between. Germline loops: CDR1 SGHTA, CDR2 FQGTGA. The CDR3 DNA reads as TGTGCCAGCAGCTTCGGGCGGTTTACGTCTGATACGCAGTATTTT. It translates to CASSFGRFTSDTQYF.

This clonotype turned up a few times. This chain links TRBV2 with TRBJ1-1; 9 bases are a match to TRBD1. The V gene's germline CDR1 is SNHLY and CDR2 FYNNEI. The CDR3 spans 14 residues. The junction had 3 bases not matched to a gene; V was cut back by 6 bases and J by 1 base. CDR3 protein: CASSPDRGNTEAFF. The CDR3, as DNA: TGTGCCAGCAGCCCGGACAGGGGGAACACTGAAGCTTTCTTT.